This TCR beta chain was observed in a study of blood T cell repertoires in COVID-19. Turning to the study itself: Material from acute and convalescent COVID-19 was sourced from the United States, Italy and Spain. In each case, the material was cDNA or gDNA derived from T cells, B-cell-depleted T cells, or PBMCs.

Trimming shortened V by 6 bases and J by 3 bases, and 12 bases separated the two germline ends. From germline, CDR1 is SGDLS and CDR2 YYNGEE. The CDR3 loop spans 13 amino acids. Sequencing used immunoSEQ multiplex PCR; TCRdb keeps in-frame clones, though not all of them. The sample contains roughly 160,000 clones, approximately 84% of which appear only once. The receptor comes from a man aged 65 to 79 with active or convalescent COVID-19. This chain joins TRBV9 and TRBJ1-1, with no clear D. What was sequenced was peripheral blood. For the CDR3, the DNA is TGTGCCAGCAACGGAGGGTGGGACACTGAAGCTTTCTTT. This encodes CASNGGWDTEAFF.